A single sample is the source of the 24 T cell receptor beta chains below, sequenced in a study of cytomegalovirus exposure and HLA in healthy donors. PCR involved 60 Vbeta and 13 Jbeta primers. Libraries were prepared by immunoSEQ multiplex PCR; TCRdb keeps only in-frame clonotypes and omits some of them. Found here are approximately 170,000 clones, about three quarters of them singletons; the top ten hold 4% to 5%. Sequenced input: PBMCs. The receptor source for this set is a man in his late teens or twenties in good health and CMV-seropositive.

This clone was seen a handful of times. This chain's CDR3 is CASSEETGVSGYTF. The CDR3 bases are TGTGCCAGCAGTGAAGAAACAGGGGTCTCTGGCTACACCTTC. The rearrangement joins TRBV6-1 to TRBJ1-2; 7 nucleotides match TRBD1. J gave up 7 bases and V 1 base, and 6 bases lay outside the gene matches. The CDR3 extends over 14 amino acids. CDR1 and CDR2 (germline): MNHNS, SASEGT.

V and J are TRBV28 and TRBJ2-1; D ambiguous. The CDR3 covers 14 residues. V lost 3 bases to trimming and J lost 0 bases, with 6 bases between them. From germline, CDR1 is MDHEN and CDR2 SYDVKM. CDR3 residues: CASSFVSSYNEQFF. The CDR3 DNA follows: TGTGCCAGCAGTTTCGTCAGCTCCTACAATGAGCAGTTCTTC.

This chain links TRBV7-9 with TRBJ2-4, with TRBD2 matching 15 bases. Germline CDR1 and CDR2: SEHNR and FQNEAQ (reference sequence). J lost 8 bases, V lost 3 bases, and 5 bases had no gene match. The CDR3 is 16 residues long. In nucleotides, the CDR3 is TGTGCCAGCAGCTTGGGACTAGCGGGAGGTTTGGACATTCAGTACTTC. Amino acids: CASSLGLAGGLDIQYF.

This chain joins TRBV6-1 and TRBJ1-1; 7 bases align to TRBD1. The CDR3 loop spans 15 amino acids. The ends lost 6 bases at V and 1 base at J; junction bases unmatched: 8. Germline V gene sequence: CDR1 MNHNS, CDR2 SASEGT. The CDR3 here is CASSMDRLKNTEAFF. The CDR3 DNA follows: TGTGCCAGCAGCATGGACAGGCTAAAGAACACTGAAGCTTTCTTT.

The chain employs TRBV25-1 and TRBJ2-5, with 7 bases identical to TRBD1. The CDR3 consists of 18 residues. Unmatched junction bases numbered 15, after V lost 5 bases and J lost 0 bases. In germline, CDR1 is MGHDK, CDR2 SYGVNS. The CDR3 DNA is TGTGCCAGCAGTCGAGGGGGCGCAGTCCAGTCCTACCAAGAGACCCAGTACTTC. Its translation is CASSRGGAVQSYQETQYF.

The chain carries TRBV2 and TRBJ1-6; TRBD1 matches at 7 bases. The germline CDR1 and CDR2 sequences are SNHLY and FYNNEI. Unmatched junction bases numbered 5, after V lost 4 bases and J lost 2 bases. This CDR3 spans 16 amino acids. CDR3 region: CASSVEGATYNSPLHF. The CDR3 DNA reads as TGTGCCAGCAGTGTGGAGGGGGCCACCTATAATTCACCCCTCCACTTT.

This rearrangement joins TRBV7-9 to TRBJ2-5; D ambiguous. Germline V gene data show CDR1 as SEHNR and CDR2 as FQNEAQ (reference sequence). V was shortened by 3 bases and J by 0 bases, with 5 bases between the two germline ends. CDR3 size: 13 residues. CDR3 protein: CASSLQYQETQYF. The CDR3 DNA sequence: TGTGCCAGCAGCTTGCAGTACCAAGAGACCCAGTACTTC.

A few counts support this clone. The genes are TRBV5-1 and TRBJ1-5; 7 bases match TRBD1. This CDR3 has 13 residues. Germline V gene data show CDR1 as SGHRS and CDR2 as YFSETQ. V was pared by 1 base and J by 7 bases, with 2 bases of the junction left unmatched. CDR3 nucleotides: TGCGCCAGCAGCTTGCGGACAGGACAGCCCCAGCATTTT. This sequence encodes CASSLRTGQPQHF. Together with reference TRBV5-1 and TRBJ1-5, the CDR3 gives the full variable domain: KAGVTQTPRYLIKTRGQQVTLSCSPISGHRSVSWYQQTPGQGLQFLFEYFSETQRNKGNFPGRFSGRQFSNSRSEMNVSTLELGDSALYLCASSLRTGQPQHFGDGTRLSIL.

This chain links TRBV11-2 with TRBJ2-3; 8 nucleotides match TRBD2. The V gene's germline CDR1 is SGHAT and CDR2 FQNNGV. Unmatched junction bases numbered 9, after V lost 3 bases and J lost 10 bases. There are 14 residues in the CDR3. The CDR3 DNA follows: TGTGCCAGCAGCTTTCTTCGGGGGGGTCGTGCGCAGTATTTT. Translation: CASSFLRGGRAQYF.

The chain employs TRBV5-1 and TRBJ1-4; D is undetermined. The CDR3 totals 15 residues. Germline CDR1 SGHRS, CDR2 YFSETQ. Trimming removed 0 bases at V and 4 bases at J, with 10 bases between. CDR3 coding DNA: TGCGCCAGCAGCTTGGAGACACCGATTAATGAAAAACTGTTTTTT. Translated, it gives CASSLETPINEKLFF.

This clone showed up just once. V is TRBV28 and J is TRBJ1-5; no reliable D call. The CDR3 is 16 residues long. Between the trimmed V and J ends, which lost 0 bases and 1 base, there was a span of 10 bases. Germline CDR1 is MDHEN and CDR2 is SYDVKM. The CDR3 DNA sequence: TGTGCCAGCAGTTTATGGAGGGAGTACAGCAATCAGCCCCAGCATTTT. It translates to CASSLWREYSNQPQHF.

The gene calls are TRBV29-1 and TRBJ1-2, with no clear D. Germline CDR1 SQVTM, CDR2 ANQGSEA. The germline V and J ends were trimmed by 3 bases and 8 bases, with 7 bases remaining between them. CDR3 length equals 10 residues. The CDR3 DNA sequence: TGCAGCGTTGAGGAGTGGGGCTACACCTTC. As protein: CSVEEWGYTF. Combining the CDR3 with reference TRBV29-1 and TRBJ1-2 gives the whole variable domain SAVISQKPSRDICQRGTSLTIQCQVDSQVTMMFWYRQQPGQSLTLIATANQGSEATYESGFVIDKFPISRPNLTFSTLTVSNMSPEDSSIYLCSVEEWGYTFGSGTRLTVV.

The V call is TRBV6-6, the J call TRBJ1-5, with D possibly TRBD1 on 6 matching bases. The CDR3 has 14 amino acids. CDR1 and CDR2 (germline): MNHNY, SVGAGI (reference sequence). Trimming shortened V by 10 bases and J by 4 bases, and 17 bases separated the two germline ends. The CDR3 region is CATIGGHENQPQHF. The CDR3 nucleotides are TGTGCCACTATAGGGGGACATGAGAATCAGCCCCAGCATTTT.

The rearrangement joins TRBV6-1 to TRBJ2-1, with TRBD2 matching 8 bases. This CDR3 is built from 14 residues. CDR1 and CDR2 (germline): MNHNS, SASEGT. Trimming cost V 8 bases and J 7 bases; bases outside gene matches: 10. The CDR3: CASLTPGLGNEQFF. The CDR3 region has the DNA TGTGCCAGCCTCACGCCGGGACTAGGTAATGAGCAGTTCTTC.

The rearrangement links TRBV7-2 to TRBJ1-1; TRBD1 might be the D (5 bases). Germline V gives CDR1 SGHTA, CDR2 FQGNSA. CDR3 size: 13 residues. V was trimmed by 1 base and J by 7 bases, leaving 10 bases between them. The CDR3 sequence is CASSLVPDSEAFF. The CDR3 nucleotides read TGTGCCAGCAGCTTAGTCCCAGACAGTGAAGCTTTCTTT.

This chain uses TRBV7-3 with TRBJ1-1, with D possibly TRBD1 on 5 matching bases. V gave up 3 bases and J gave up 1 base, with 9 bases separating them. The CDR3 extends over 14 amino acids. The germline V gene has CDR1 SGHTA and CDR2 FQGTGA. Here the CDR3 reads CASSFGHKNTEAFF. CDR3 DNA: TGTGCCAGCAGCTTCGGACACAAGAACACTGAAGCTTTCTTT. Combining the CDR3 with reference TRBV7-3 and TRBJ1-1 gives the whole variable domain GAGVSQTPSNKVTEKGKYVELRCDPISGHTALYWYRQSLGQGPEFLIYFQGTGAADDSGLPNDRFFAVRPEGSVSTLKIQRTERGDSAVYLCASSFGHKNTEAFFGQGTRLTVV.

V is TRBV5-1 and J is TRBJ2-3, with a tentative D call TRBD2 (6 bases). V was shortened by 5 bases and J by 5 bases, with 18 bases between the two germline ends. The CDR3 consists of 15 residues. The germline V gene has CDR1 SGHRS and CDR2 YFSETQ. The CDR3 bases are TGCGCCAGCAGTACGGGCGGGATGGGTGGAGATACGCAGTATTTT. Its translation is CASSTGGMGGDTQYF.

The chain links TRBV5-1 to TRBJ2-7; possibly TRBD2 for D (6 bases). CDR1 and CDR2 from the germline V gene are SGHRS and YFSETQ. V lost 4 bases and J lost 2, with 10 bases in between. There are 13 residues in the CDR3. CDR3 sequence reads: CASSLGSPYEQYV. Here the CDR3 DNA reads TGCGCCAGCAGCCTCGGGAGCCCCTACGAGCAGTACGTC.

This chain connects TRBV2 to TRBJ2-1; 7 nucleotides match TRBD2. V shed 4 bases, J shed 3 bases, and the junction held 3 bases outside the gene matches. Germline-derived CDR1 and CDR2 are SNHLY and FYNNEI. The length of the CDR3 is 14 residues. The CDR3 bases are TGTGCCAGCAGTGGGGGGGGAGGCTACAATGAGCAGTTCTTC. It yields the protein CASSGGGGYNEQFF.

This chain joins TRBV19 and TRBJ1-2, with D possibly TRBD1 on 6 matching bases. This CDR3 contains 14 residues. V lost 5 bases and J 4 bases, leaving 14 bases between the germline ends. From germline, CDR1 is LNHDA and CDR2 SQIVND (reference sequence). The CDR3 bases are TGTGCCAGTAGTTCGGATGGACAGAGCTATGGCTACACCTTC. It encodes CASSSDGQSYGYTF.

J is TRBJ1-2 and V is TRBV19, with 7 positions matching TRBD1. The CDR3 sequence is 17 residues long. V dropped 3 bases and J dropped 2; count of bases not matched to a gene: 12. CDR1 and CDR2 from the germline V gene are LNHDA and SQIVND (reference sequence). CDR3 bases: TGTGCCAGTAGTATCCCCCTCGTTGGGACAGCGAACTATGGCTACACCTTC. Protein product: CASSIPLVGTANYGYTF.

This chain connects TRBV6-6 to TRBJ1-3; D not certain. Deletions cut 5 bases from V and 0 bases from J, with 11 bases between. Per germline, CDR1 MNHNY and CDR2 SVGAGI (reference sequence). The CDR3 has 15 amino acids. The CDR3 sequence is CASSRDTSSGNTIYF. The CDR3 coding sequence is TGTGCCAGCAGTCGAGATACTTCCTCTGGAAACACCATATATTTT.

This clone was counted only a few times. This chain uses TRBV7-3 with TRBJ1-2; D is perhaps TRBD1 (5 bases). Germline CDR1 reads SGHTA; CDR2 reads FQGTGA. This CDR3 region has 13 residues. The V end lost 5 bases, the J end lost 4 bases, and 11 bases lay between the germline ends. Here the CDR3 DNA reads TGTGCCAGCAGCCCACAGGTCGGCTATGGCTACACCTTC. It encodes CASSPQVGYGYTF.

This clone is a singleton in its sample. The gene calls are TRBV29-1 and TRBJ2-5; TRBD2 is a possible D gene (7 bases). This CDR3 has 15 residues. The V and J ends lost 1 base and 4 bases respectively, with 16 bases between them. In germline, CDR1 is SQVTM, CDR2 ANQGSEA. CDR3 protein: CSVEGRGQKIETQYF. CDR3 nucleotide sequence: TGCAGCGTTGAAGGGCGGGGGCAAAAGATAGAGACCCAGTACTTC.